Given below is one TCR beta chain in context. The record originates from a study of PD-L1 blockade in urothelial cancer. CDR3 length equals 12 residues. Trimming pared 4 bases from V and 4 bases from J, leaving 8 bases between. CDR1 is MNHEY, CDR2 SVGAGI, per germline. Libraries were prepared by immunoSEQ multiplex PCR; TCRdb keeps only in-frame clonotypes and omits some of them. This table has 50,000 or so clones, roughly 86% appearing once. The sample was PBMCs, taken around atezolizumab (anti-PD-L1) treatment. The J gene is TRBJ2-7, the V gene TRBV6-5; D is unresolved. The source of this sequence is a man in his sixties with urothelial cancer. The CDR3 sequence: CASSSPTYEQYF. The CDR3, as DNA: TGTGCCAGCAGTTCCCCCACTTACGAGCAGTACTTC.